Listed here are 23 T cell receptor beta chains from one sample, sequenced in a study of T cell responses to AZD1222 COVID-19 vaccine. Sequencing used immunoSEQ multiplex PCR; TCRdb keeps in-frame clones, though not all of them. The table has 150,000 to 200,000 clones, around 88% seen once. Here the sequenced sample was peripheral blood, taken 28 days after the second AZD1222 dose. These receptors all stem from an adult who received the AZD1222 COVID-19 vaccine.

This chain joins TRBV25-1 and TRBJ1-4, with no clear D. In germline, CDR1 is MGHDK, CDR2 SYGVNS. V was shortened by 3 bases and J by 5 bases, with 10 bases between the two germline ends. The CDR3 contains 14 residues. In nucleotides, the CDR3 is TGTGCCAGCAGTGACCCGAAAAAAAATGAAAAACTGTTTTTT. It is translated as CASSDPKKNEKLFF.

The genes are TRBV6-2 or TRBV6-3 and TRBJ2-5; no reliable D call. This CDR3 is 14 amino acids long. Germline values: CDR1 MNHEY, CDR2 SVGEGT. Trimming removed 3 bases from V and 7 bases from J, with 15 bases in between. CDR3 sequence reads: CASSYSVDFRTQYF. In DNA, the CDR3 is TGTGCCAGCAGTTATTCTGTCGACTTCAGGACCCAGTACTTC.

The chain carries TRBV4-3 and TRBJ1-4; 9 bases align to TRBD1. J was trimmed by 8 bases and V by 3 bases; bases with no gene match: 4. Germline V gene data show CDR1 as LGHNA and CDR2 as YSLEER. The CDR3 is 14 residues long. The CDR3 DNA reads TGCGCCAGCAGCCAGGAAGACAGGGGGGAAAAACTGTTTTTT. It is translated as CASSQEDRGEKLFF.

The gene calls are TRBV19 and TRBJ2-3; D gene unclear. Germline V gives CDR1 LNHDA, CDR2 SQIVND (reference sequence). The CDR3 consists of 13 residues. Trimming cost V 5 bases and J 4 bases, with 10 bases left between them. CDR3 protein: CASSPGSPDTQYF. The DNA for the CDR3 is TGTGCCAGTAGTCCCGGGTCTCCAGATACGCAGTATTTT.

The chain is built from TRBV6-5 and TRBJ2-2, with a weak D call TRBD1 (5 bases). Deletions cut 1 base from V and 5 bases from J, with 8 bases between. CDR3 length: 14 residues. The V gene's germline CDR1 is MNHEY and CDR2 SVGAGI. This chain's CDR3 is CASSYFQGTGELFF. For the CDR3, the DNA is TGTGCCAGCAGTTACTTTCAGGGAACCGGGGAGCTGTTTTTT.

The CDR3 region is CASRPGTSGGAWDTQYF. DNA for the CDR3: TGTGCCAGCAGACCCGGGACTAGCGGGGGGGCCTGGGATACGCAGTATTTT. The chain combines TRBV7-2 with TRBJ2-3, with 16 positions matching TRBD2. Germline loops: CDR1 SGHTA, CDR2 FQGNSA. This CDR3 has 17 residues. Trimming removed 6 bases from V and 6 bases from J; junction bases left unmatched: 9.

The chain couples TRBV5-8 to TRBJ1-5; D gene uncertain. V gave up 0 bases and J gave up 4 bases, with 8 bases separating them. The CDR3 has 14 residues. CDR1 is SGHTS and CDR2 is YDEGEE in the germline V gene. The CDR3 DNA reads as TGTGCCAGCAGCTTGGCCGGCTTGAATCAGCCCCAGCATTTT. It yields the protein CASSLAGLNQPQHF.

This clone has more than one count but fewer than ten. This CDR3 is CASSPGQGSNQPQHF. CDR3 nucleotide sequence: TGTGCCAGCTCACCAGGGCAGGGGAGCAATCAGCCCCAGCATTTT. V gene TRBV18 combines with J gene TRBJ1-5; TRBD1 is a possible D gene (6 bases). Germline V lookup: CDR1 KGHSH, CDR2 LQKENI. The V end lost 2 bases, the J end lost 1 base, and 9 bases lay between the germline ends. The CDR3 has 15 residues.

The chain recombines TRBV11-2 with TRBJ1-1; possible D gene TRBD1, 5 bases. The CDR3 extends over 13 amino acids. Trimming stripped 5 bases from V and 8 bases from J, with 15 bases between. Looked up from germline, CDR1 is SGHAT and CDR2 is FQNNGV. The CDR3 DNA reads TGTGCCAGCAGCCAAGAACTCCGGACAGAAGCTTTCTTT. Amino acids: CASSQELRTEAFF.

The chain is built from TRBV7-2 and TRBJ1-5; 8 bases are a match to TRBD1. Germline V lookup: CDR1 SGHTA, CDR2 FQGNSA. Trimming at V came to 6 bases and at J to 9 bases, leaving 16 bases not matched to a gene. This CDR3 has 16 amino acids. The DNA for the CDR3 is TGTGCCAGCAGTTCCGACAGGGGACCGTTACAATTGCCCCAGCATTTT. This translates into CASSSDRGPLQLPQHF.

The chain recombines TRBV19 with TRBJ1-1, with 7 bases aligning to TRBD1. The germline V gene encodes CDR1 LNHDA and CDR2 SQIVND (reference sequence). V lost 6 bases, J lost 2 bases, and 6 bases stayed unmatched. The CDR3 extends over 14 amino acids. For the CDR3, the DNA is TGTGCCAGTAGCCGGGACAGAGCTAACACTGAAGCTTTCTTT. Its protein product is CASSRDRANTEAFF.

V and J are TRBV28 and TRBJ1-4; possible D gene TRBD1, 5 bases. CDR1 is MDHEN, CDR2 SYDVKM, per germline. V was shortened by 5 bases and J by 8 bases, with 18 bases between the two germline ends. The CDR3 is 15 amino acids. In nucleotides, the CDR3 is TGTGCCAGCAGTCCGCAGGGAGGGATACGGGAAAAACTGTTTTTT. It yields the protein CASSPQGGIREKLFF. Supplemented by reference TRBV28 and TRBJ1-4, the full variable domain reads DVKVTQSSRYLVKRTGEKVFLECVQDMDHENMFWYRQDPGLGLRLIYFSYDVKMKEKGDIPEGYSVSREKKERFSLILESASTNQTSMYLCASSPQGGIREKLFFGSGTQLSVL.

The genes are TRBV29-1 and TRBJ2-1, with TRBD2 matching 14 bases. V was pared by 8 bases and J by 0 bases, with 15 bases of the junction left unmatched. This CDR3 is built from 19 residues. CDR1 and CDR2 (germline): SQVTM, ANQGSEA. CDR3 amino acids: CSFEHLGTSGGSSYNEQFF. CDR3 DNA sequence: TGCAGCTTCGAACACCTTGGGACTAGCGGGGGTAGCTCCTACAATGAGCAGTTCTTC.

The CDR3 protein is CASSRLPGTGINEQFF. CDR3 in DNA: TGTGCCAGCAGCCGCTTACCGGGGACAGGGATTAATGAGCAGTTCTTC. V and J are TRBV28 and TRBJ2-1, with 9 bases matching TRBD1. V dropped 6 bases and J dropped 7; count of bases not matched to a gene: 13. The CDR3 runs to 16 residues. Germline CDR1 MDHEN, CDR2 SYDVKM. Drawing the rest from reference TRBV28 and TRBJ2-1, the complete variable domain is DVKVTQSSRYLVKRTGEKVFLECVQDMDHENMFWYRQDPGLGLRLIYFSYDVKMKEKGDIPEGYSVSREKKERFSLILESASTNQTSMYLCASSRLPGTGINEQFFGPGTRLTVL.

The chain links TRBV9 to TRBJ1-1, with a tentative D call TRBD1 (5 bases). The germline V gene has CDR1 SGDLS and CDR2 YYNGEE. The CDR3 is made up of 17 amino acids. The V end lost 0 bases, the J end lost 0 bases, and 15 bases lay between the germline ends. CDR3 region: CASSVGGSAGVNTEAFF. The CDR3 coding sequence is TGTGCCAGCAGCGTAGGTGGCTCCGCGGGGGTGAACACTGAAGCTTTCTTT.

This clone was seen many times. The chain joins TRBV5-5 to TRBJ1-6; TRBD1 might be the D (5 bases). The CDR3 runs 16 residues. Germline CDR1 SGHKS, CDR2 YYEKEE (reference sequence). Trimming removed 4 bases from V and 9 bases from J, with 20 bases in between. The CDR3 sequence: CASSQGTVGTSSPLHF. In DNA form, the CDR3 reads TGTGCCAGCAGCCAGGGCACCGTGGGCACGAGTTCACCCCTCCACTTT.

V gene TRBV6-5 combines with J gene TRBJ1-4, with D hard to call. CDR3 length: 15 amino acids. Germline V gives CDR1 MNHEY, CDR2 SVGAGI. V lost 0 bases to trimming and J lost 1 base, with 6 bases between them. This CDR3 is CASSYSAGTNEKLFF. In DNA, the CDR3 is TGTGCCAGCAGTTACTCTGCGGGAACTAATGAAAAACTGTTTTTT.

The chain is built from TRBV5-1 and TRBJ2-2, with D perhaps TRBD1 (5 bases). Germline V gives CDR1 SGHRS, CDR2 YFSETQ. CDR3 length: 15 amino acids. Trimming took off 0 bases at V and 2 bases at J, with 8 bases between the two ends. The CDR3 loop is CASSLGRGNTGELFF. CDR3 coding DNA: TGCGCCAGCAGCTTGGGAAGGGGTAACACCGGGGAGCTGTTTTTT.

The J gene is TRBJ2-5, the V gene TRBV25-1; 7 bases line up with TRBD1. With V trimmed by 8 bases and J by 3 bases, 6 bases remained unmatched. The CDR3 extends over 13 amino acids. CDR1 MGHDK and CDR2 SYGVNS come from the germline V gene. The CDR3, as DNA: TGTGCCAGCTCAGGGGGTCTCAAAGAGACCCAGTACTTC. As protein: CASSGGLKETQYF.

The chain's CDR3 is CASSSSSGPRFTEAFF. In nucleotides, the CDR3 is TGTGCCAGCAGTTCATCGTCGGGACCCCGGTTCACTGAAGCTTTCTTT. This sequence joins TRBV6-5 and TRBJ1-1, with a possible D match to TRBD1 (5 bases). Trimming left V 4 bases short and J 4 bases short, with 19 bases between. Germline V gene data show CDR1 as MNHEY and CDR2 as SVGAGI. The CDR3 length is 16 residues.

Here the CDR3 reads CASSEQGGIQETQYF. CDR3 nucleotides: TGTGCCAGCAGTGAACAGGGGGGGATCCAAGAGACCCAGTACTTC. The V gene is TRBV25-1, the J gene TRBJ2-5, with D perhaps assigned TRBD1 or TRBD2 (7 bases each). V was cut by 2 bases and J by 1 base, with 11 bases left in between. Germline CDR1 and CDR2: MGHDK and SYGVNS. The CDR3 contains 15 residues.

This clone was detected only a few times. The chain employs TRBV7-2 and TRBJ2-3; tentative D call: TRBD2 (5 bases). The germline V gene encodes CDR1 SGHTA and CDR2 FQGNSA. V lost 6 bases and J lost 1, with 14 bases in between. The CDR3 has 15 amino acids. The CDR3, as DNA: TGTGCCAGCAGTCCAAGGCTAGCAGGCACAGATACGCAGTATTTT. Translated: CASSPRLAGTDTQYF.

This chain connects TRBV3-1 (or the pseudogene TRBV3-2) to TRBJ2-5, with D possibly called TRBD1 or TRBD2 (7 bases each). V dropped 0 bases and J dropped 4 bases, with 15 bases sitting between them. CDR1 is LGHDT, CDR2 YNNKEL, per germline (reference sequence). The CDR3 loop spans 16 amino acids. The CDR3 is CASSQERVRGGETQYF. The CDR3 region has the DNA TGTGCCAGCAGCCAAGAACGAGTCAGGGGGGGAGAGACCCAGTACTTC.